This TCR beta chain was found in a study of T-cell reconstitution after alpha-beta-depleted transplantation in children. Whole-study findings and limits: T cells produced anew were the main source of T-cell counts and diversity one year after transplant. The origin of high day-60 TCRbeta diversity in some patients lay in surviving recipient T cells and thymic progenitors.

Comments on this clonotype: As yet, its antigen is unknown.

Researchers prepared the TCRbeta library using unique molecular identifiers, the study reports. TCRdb reprocessed the PCR reads with MiXCR, giving one entry per CDR3 protein. This table has over 400,000 distinct CDR3 sequences, about 40% appearing once. Trimming stripped 5 bases from V and 3 bases from J, with 15 bases between. Per germline, CDR1 SGHRS and CDR2 YFSETQ. CDR3 length equals 14 residues. The chain links TRBV5-1 to TRBJ2-7, with D uncertain. This receptor was identified in a girl aged 2 to 10 with aplastic anemia, due to receive a stem cell transplant. Sequenced material: PBMCs, taken before TCRalphabeta/CD19-depleted stem cell transplant. The chain's CDR3 is CASSPSDGHYEQYF. CDR3 coding DNA: TGCGCCAGCAGTCCATCGGACGGTCACTACGAGCAGTACTTC.